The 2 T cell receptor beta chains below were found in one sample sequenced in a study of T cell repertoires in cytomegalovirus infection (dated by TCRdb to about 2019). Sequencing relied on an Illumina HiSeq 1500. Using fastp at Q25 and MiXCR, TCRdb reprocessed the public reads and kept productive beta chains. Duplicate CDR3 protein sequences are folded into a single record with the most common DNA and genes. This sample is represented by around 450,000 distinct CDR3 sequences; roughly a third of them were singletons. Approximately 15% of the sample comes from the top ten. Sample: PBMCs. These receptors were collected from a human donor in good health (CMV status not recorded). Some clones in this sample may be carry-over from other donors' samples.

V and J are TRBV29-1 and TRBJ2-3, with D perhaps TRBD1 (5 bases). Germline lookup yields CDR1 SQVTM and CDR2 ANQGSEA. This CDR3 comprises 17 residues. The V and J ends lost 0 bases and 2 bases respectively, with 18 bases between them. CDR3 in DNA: TGCAGCGTTGAAGATCTCCCTAGGGGCCCGAACACAGATACGCAGTATTTT. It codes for CSVEDLPRGPNTDTQYF.

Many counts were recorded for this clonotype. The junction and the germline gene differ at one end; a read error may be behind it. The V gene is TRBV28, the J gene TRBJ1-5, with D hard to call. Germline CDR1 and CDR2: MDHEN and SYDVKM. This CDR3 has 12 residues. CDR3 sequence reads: CASSLLGQPQHF. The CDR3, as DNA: TGTGCCAGCAGCTTATTAGGTCAGCCCCAGCATTTT.